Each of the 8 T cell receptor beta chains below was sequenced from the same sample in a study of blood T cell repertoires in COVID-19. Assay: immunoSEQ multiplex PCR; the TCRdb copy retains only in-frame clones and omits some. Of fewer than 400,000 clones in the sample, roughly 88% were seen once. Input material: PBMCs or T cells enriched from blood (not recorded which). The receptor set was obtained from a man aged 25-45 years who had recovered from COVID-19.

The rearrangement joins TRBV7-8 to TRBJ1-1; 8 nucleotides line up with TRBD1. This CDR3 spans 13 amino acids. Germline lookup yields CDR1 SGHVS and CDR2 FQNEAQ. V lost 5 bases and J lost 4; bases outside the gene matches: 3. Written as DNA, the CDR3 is TGTGCCAGCAGCCTTGACAGGGGCACTGAAGCTTTCTTT. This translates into CASSLDRGTEAFF.

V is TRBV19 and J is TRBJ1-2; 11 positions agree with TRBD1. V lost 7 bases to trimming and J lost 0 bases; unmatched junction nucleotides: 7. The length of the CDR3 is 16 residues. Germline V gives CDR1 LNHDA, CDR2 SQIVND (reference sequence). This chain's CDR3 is CASTEGQGVTNYGYTF. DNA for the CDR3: TGTGCCAGTACTGAGGGACAGGGGGTTACTAACTATGGCTACACCTTC.

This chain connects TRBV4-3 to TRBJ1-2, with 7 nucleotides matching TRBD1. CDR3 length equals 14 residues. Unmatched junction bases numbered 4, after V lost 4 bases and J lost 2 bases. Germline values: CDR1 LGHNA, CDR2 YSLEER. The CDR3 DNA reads TGCGCCAGCAGCCCGATGACAGGGAACTATGGCTACACCTTC. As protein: CASSPMTGNYGYTF.

In DNA, the CDR3 is TGTGCCAGCAGGGATAGCAGGGCGGACATCTCTGGCTACACCTTC. Its protein is CASRDSRADISGYTF. J is TRBJ1-2 and V is TRBV25-1; tentative D call: TRBD1 (5 bases). CDR3 size: 15 residues. Trimming took off 6 bases at V and 7 bases at J, with 21 bases between the two ends. Germline V gene lookup returns CDR1 MGHDK and CDR2 SYGVNS.

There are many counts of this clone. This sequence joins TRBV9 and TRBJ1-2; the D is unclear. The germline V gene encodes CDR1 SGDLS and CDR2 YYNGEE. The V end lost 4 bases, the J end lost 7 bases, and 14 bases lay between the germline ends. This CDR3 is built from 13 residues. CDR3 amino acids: CASSRSGSGGYTF. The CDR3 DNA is TGTGCCAGCAGCAGGAGCGGGTCGGGTGGCTACACCTTC. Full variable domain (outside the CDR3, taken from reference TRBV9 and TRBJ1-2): DSGVTQTPKHLITATGQRVTLRCSPRSGDLSVYWYQQSLDQGLQFLIQYYNGEERAKGNILERFSAQQFPDLHSELNLSSLELGDSALYFCASSRSGSGGYTFGSGTRLTVV.

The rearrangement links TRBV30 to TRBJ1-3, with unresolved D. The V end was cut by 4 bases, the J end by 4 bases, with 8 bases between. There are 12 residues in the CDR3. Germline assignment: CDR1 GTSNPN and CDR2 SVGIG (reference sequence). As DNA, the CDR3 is TGTGCCTGGAACAAACAGGGAAACACCATATATTTT. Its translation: CAWNKQGNTIYF.

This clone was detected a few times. The CDR3 DNA reads as TGTGCCAGCAGCTTAGGAGGCACTGTCTCTGGAAACACCATATATTTT. Translation gives CASSLGGTVSGNTIYF. This sequence joins TRBV7-2 and TRBJ1-3; D unclear. The CDR3 has 16 residues. V was trimmed by 1 base and J by 0 bases, leaving 10 bases between them. Germline V gene sequence: CDR1 SGHTA, CDR2 FQGNSA. The full variable domain, in which reference TRBV7-2 and TRBJ1-3 provide the parts outside the CDR3, is GAGVSQSPSNKVTEKGKDVELRCDPISGHTALYWYRQSLGQGLEFLIYFQGNSAPDKSGLPSDRFSAERTGGSVSTLTIQRTQQEDSAVYLCASSLGGTVSGNTIYFGEGSWLTVV.

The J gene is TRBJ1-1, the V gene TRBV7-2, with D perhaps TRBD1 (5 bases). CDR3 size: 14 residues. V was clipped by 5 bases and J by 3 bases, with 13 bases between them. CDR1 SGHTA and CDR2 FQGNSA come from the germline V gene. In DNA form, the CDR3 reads TGTGCCAGCAGCCCCTCCTGGGGGGACACTGAAGCTTTCTTT. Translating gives CASSPSWGDTEAFF. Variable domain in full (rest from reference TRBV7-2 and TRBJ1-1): GAGVSQSPSNKVTEKGKDVELRCDPISGHTALYWYRQSLGQGLEFLIYFQGNSAPDKSGLPSDRFSAERTGGSVSTLTIQRTQQEDSAVYLCASSPSWGDTEAFFGQGTRLTVV.